A single sample gave rise to the 18 T cell receptor beta chains below, sequenced in a study of blood T cell repertoires in COVID-19. This table comes from immunoSEQ multiplex PCR, and its TCRdb copy is limited to in-frame clones, with some not included. The profile shows about 160,000 clones, roughly 87% of them singletons. The source material was peripheral blood. These receptors all stem from a woman in her sixties or seventies with active or convalescent COVID-19.

This rearrangement joins TRBV7-2 to TRBJ2-7; TRBD1 might be the D (6 bases). Germline V gene lookup returns CDR1 SGHTA and CDR2 FQGNSA. V lost 1 base and J 2 bases, leaving 12 bases between the germline ends. The CDR3 extends over 15 amino acids. This CDR3 is CASSLGGQGPYEQYF. CDR3 DNA sequence: TGTGCCAGCAGCTTAGGGGGGCAGGGACCCTACGAGCAGTACTTC.

This clone occurred once. The rearrangement joins TRBV5-6 to TRBJ1-2; 8 bases are a match to TRBD1. CDR3 length: 16 residues. J was trimmed by 4 bases and V by 4 bases; bases with no gene match: 12. CDR1 is SGHDT, CDR2 YYEEEE, per germline. As DNA, the CDR3 is TGTGCCAGCAGCACCCTGACAGGGGACCTTCTCTATGGCTACACCTTC. This encodes CASSTLTGDLLYGYTF.

This chain joins TRBV2 and TRBJ2-7; a possible D gene is TRBD2 (6 bases). The CDR3 sequence is 12 residues long. Looked up from germline, CDR1 is SNHLY and CDR2 is FYNNEI. V lost 10 bases to trimming and J lost 0 bases, with 10 bases between them. The CDR3 DNA is TGTGCCACCCGGGGGTCCTCCTACGAGCAGTACTTC. Protein sequence: CATRGSSYEQYF.

The rearrangement uses TRBV5-1 and TRBJ1-4, with 7 bases identical to TRBD1. This CDR3 region has 15 residues. V shed 0 bases and J 5 bases; nucleotides not matched to a gene: 4. The germline gives CDR1 SGHRS, CDR2 YFSETQ. CDR3 protein: CASSLEGAWNEKLFF. In DNA form, the CDR3 reads TGCGCCAGCAGCTTGGAGGGGGCGTGGAATGAAAAACTGTTTTTT.

The rearrangement uses TRBV18 and TRBJ1-2, with a tentative D call TRBD1 (5 bases). Germline values: CDR1 KGHSH, CDR2 LQKENI. CDR3 length equals 12 residues. The ends were cut back, 2 bases at V and 8 bases at J, with 9 bases in the middle. The CDR3 region is CASSPTDNGYTF. In nucleotides, the CDR3 is TGTGCCAGCTCACCAACGGACAACGGCTACACCTTC.

This chain joins TRBV11-2 and TRBJ1-4; perhaps TRBD1 as D (6 bases). The CDR3 sequence is 14 residues long. CDR1 and CDR2 (germline): SGHAT, FQNNGV. V was cut by 1 base and J by 13 bases, with 16 bases left in between. CDR3 sequence (DNA): TGTGCCAGCAGCTTAGGGGTGACAGGAAGTGTACTGTTTTTT. It specifies CASSLGVTGSVLFF.

V usage is TRBV6-2 or TRBV6-3 and J usage is TRBJ1-1; D might be TRBD1 (5 bases). The germline gives CDR1 MNHEY, CDR2 SVGEGT. The CDR3 has 17 residues. Trimming took off 6 bases at V and 6 bases at J, with 26 bases between the two ends. The chain's CDR3 is CASSKGAALHWSAEAFF. DNA of the CDR3: TGTGCCAGCAGCAAAGGGGCAGCCCTACACTGGTCGGCTGAAGCTTTCTTT.

The gene calls are TRBV15 and TRBJ2-1; TRBD2 aligns across 11 bases. The CDR3 extends over 14 amino acids. V trimming: 4 bases; J trimming: 6 bases; junction bases outside the gene matches: 2. Germline CDR1 and CDR2: LNHNV and YYDKDF (reference sequence). The CDR3 DNA is TGTGCCACCAGCACCGGACTAGCGGGCAATGAGCAGTTCTTC. The encoded protein is CATSTGLAGNEQFF. Variable domain in full (rest from reference TRBV15 and TRBJ2-1): DAMVIQNPRYQVTQFGKPVTLSCSQTLNHNVMYWYQQKSSQAPKLLFHYYDKDFNNEADTPDNFQSRRPNTSFCFLDIRSPGLGDTAMYLCATSTGLAGNEQFFGPGTRLTVL.

The gene calls are TRBV4-3 and TRBJ1-1; the D gene is possibly TRBD1 (5 bases). This CDR3 has 14 amino acids. Germline V gives CDR1 LGHNA, CDR2 YSLEER. The V end lost 1 base, the J end lost 4 bases, and 10 bases lay between the germline ends. The CDR3 loop is CASSQGMGGTEAFF. The DNA of the CDR3 is TGCGCCAGCAGCCAAGGAATGGGGGGCACTGAAGCTTTCTTT.

V usage is TRBV11-2 and J usage is TRBJ2-1; 8 bases line up with TRBD1. CDR3 length equals 16 residues. Germline assignment: CDR1 SGHAT and CDR2 FQNNGV. Trimming took 5 bases from V and 5 from J; bases not matched to a gene: 11. CDR3 bases: TGTGCCAGCAGCCCCCCTAGGGACAGGCAAAACAATGAGCAGTTCTTC. This sequence encodes CASSPPRDRQNNEQFF. Drawing the rest from reference TRBV11-2 and TRBJ2-1, the complete variable domain is EAGVAQSPRYKIIEKRQSVAFWCNPISGHATLYWYQQILGQGPKLLIQFQNNGVVDDSQLPKDRFSAERLKGVDSTLKIQPAKLEDSAVYLCASSPPRDRQNNEQFFGPGTRLTVL.

The chain combines TRBV29-1 with TRBJ2-7, with a tentative D call TRBD1 (6 bases). Looked up from germline, CDR1 is SQVTM and CDR2 is ANQGSEA. The CDR3 has 12 amino acids. The V and J ends lost 4 bases and 5 bases respectively, with 12 bases between them. For the CDR3, the DNA is TGCAGCGTTGCTACAGGGCAACACGAGCAGTACTTC. Residues: CSVATGQHEQYF.

V and J are TRBV5-4 and TRBJ1-1, with D perhaps TRBD1 (5 bases). This CDR3 spans 15 amino acids. CDR1 SGHNT and CDR2 YYREEE come from the germline V gene (reference sequence). V shed 3 bases and J shed 2 bases, with 14 bases lying between them. CDR3 amino acids: CASSSRGSLNTEAFF. The CDR3 nucleotides are TGTGCCAGCAGCTCCCGGGGGAGTTTAAACACTGAAGCTTTCTTT. The full variable domain, its missing parts supplied by reference TRBV5-4 and TRBJ1-1, is ETGVTQSPTHLIKTRGQQVTLRCSSQSGHNTVSWYQQALGQGPQFIFQYYREEENGRGNFPPRFSGLQFPNYSSELNVNALELDDSALYLCASSSRGSLNTEAFFGQGTRLTVV.

The genes are TRBV7-9 and TRBJ2-1, with 9 bases identical to TRBD2. Germline CDR1 reads SEHNR; CDR2 reads FQNEAQ (reference sequence). J was trimmed by 6 bases and V by 3 bases; bases with no gene match: 12. The CDR3 is made up of 17 amino acids. The CDR3 here is CASSFHLLGLATNEQFF. In nucleotides, the CDR3 is TGTGCCAGCAGCTTCCATCTCCTGGGACTAGCCACCAATGAGCAGTTCTTC.

V gene TRBV9 combines with J gene TRBJ1-2; D is perhaps TRBD1 (6 bases). CDR3 length equals 16 residues. V gave up 3 bases and J gave up 7 bases, with 22 bases separating them. Germline V gene sequence: CDR1 SGDLS, CDR2 YYNGEE. The CDR3 DNA follows: TGTGCCAGCAGCGGACATGAACCGGGACAAAGCTCTGGCTACACCTTC. This translates into CASSGHEPGQSSGYTF.

This clone was picked up one time. The sample contains more than one DNA sequence encoding this CDR3. CDR3 amino acids: CASSPQETQYF. As DNA, the CDR3 is TGTGCCAGCAGTCCGCAGGAGACCCAGTACTTC. The chain couples TRBV7-2 to TRBJ2-5, with D unresolved. Germline CDR1 reads SGHTA; CDR2 reads FQGNSA. V dropped 6 bases and J dropped 5 bases, with 7 bases sitting between them. This CDR3 region has 11 residues.

In this sample, this clone turned up once. V gene TRBV30 combines with J gene TRBJ2-7; D is ambiguous. The CDR3 covers 11 residues. The ends were cut back, 2 bases at V and 2 bases at J, with 4 bases in the middle. The V gene's germline CDR1 is GTSNPN and CDR2 SVGIG (reference sequence). Written as DNA, the CDR3 is TGTGCCTGGAGTTACACCTACGAGCAGTACTTC. The encoded protein is CAWSYTYEQYF.

The chain employs TRBV10-3 and TRBJ2-1; possible D gene TRBD2, 6 bases. Per the germline V gene, CDR1 is ENHRY and CDR2 is SYGVKD. V lost 8 bases to trimming and J lost 7 bases, with 12 bases between them. This CDR3 is 12 amino acids long. The CDR3 DNA reads as TGTGCCATCGGGACTTCCCTTAATGAGCAGTTCTTC. Translating gives CAIGTSLNEQFF.

This chain links TRBV3-1 (or the pseudogene TRBV3-2) with TRBJ1-4; 10 nucleotides line up with TRBD1. The CDR3 is 14 amino acids. V dropped 4 bases and J dropped 7; count of bases not matched to a gene: 3. Looked up from germline, CDR1 is LGHDT and CDR2 is YNNKEL (reference sequence). The CDR3: CASSPRQGAEKLFF. In DNA, the CDR3 is TGTGCCAGCAGCCCCAGACAGGGGGCTGAAAAACTGTTTTTT.